These 25 T cell receptor beta chains share one sample of origin, sequenced in a study of CD8+ T cells in alopecia areata. As to treatment: oral pan-JAK inhibitor, 5-10 mg twice daily. cDNA reverse transcribed from extracted RNA served as the sequencing template. Profiling relied on immunoSEQ multiplex PCR, and the TCRdb table lists in-frame clones only, not all of them. Here the sample spans 190,000 or so clones, around three fifths being singletons. Sequenced material: CD8+ T cells sorted from blood, taken at week 24, from a patient treated with tofacitinib. Every receptor here comes from a human donor with alopecia areata.

V and J are TRBV6-5 and TRBJ2-5; no reliable D call. V dropped 6 bases and J dropped 5 bases, with 7 bases sitting between them. The CDR3 runs 11 residues. Germline V lookup: CDR1 MNHEY, CDR2 SVGAGI. CDR3 sequence reads: CASSFMETQYF. CDR3 DNA: TGTGCCAGCAGCTTCATGGAGACCCAGTACTTC.

The rearrangement uses TRBV5-4 and TRBJ1-6; the match to TRBD1 covers 7 bases. The CDR3 runs 18 residues. V lost 4 bases to trimming and J lost 8 bases; unmatched junction nucleotides: 18. CDR1 and CDR2 from the germline V gene are SGHNT and YYREEE (reference sequence). The CDR3 DNA reads TGTGCCAGCAGCCAGACTGCGTTGAGACAGGGTGAGGATTCACCCCTCCACTTT. It is translated as CASSQTALRQGEDSPLHF.

The chain employs TRBV5-6 and TRBJ1-2, with TRBD1 matching 9 bases. CDR1 is SGHDT and CDR2 is YYEEEE in the germline V gene. Trimming cost V 5 bases and J 8 bases; bases outside gene matches: 10. The CDR3 spans 14 residues. CDR3 in amino acids: CASRPLQGAGGYTF. The CDR3, as DNA: TGTGCCAGCAGACCCTTACAGGGGGCAGGGGGCTACACCTTC. The entire variable domain, with the rest obtained from reference TRBV5-6 and TRBJ1-2, is as follows: DAGVTQSPTHLIKTRGQQVTLRCSPKSGHDTVSWYQQALGQGPQFIFQYYEEEERQRGNFPDRFSGHQFPNYSSELNVNALLLGDSALYLCASRPLQGAGGYTFGSGTRLTVV.

The chain carries TRBV9 and TRBJ1-2, with D possibly being TRBD1 (6 bases). Trimming stripped 0 bases from V and 4 bases from J, with 13 bases between. Per the germline V gene, CDR1 is SGDLS and CDR2 is YYNGEE. The CDR3 is 15 residues long. CDR3 nucleotide sequence: TGTGCCAGCAGCGTAGATGGGGGCCCCAGCTATGGCTACACCTTC. Its translation is CASSVDGGPSYGYTF.

The CDR3 bases are TGTGCCACCAGCACAACAGGGGCACTCGACGAGCAGTACTTC. This translates into CATSTTGALDEQYF. The V call is TRBV15, the J call TRBJ2-7; 7 bases line up with TRBD1. CDR3 length equals 14 residues. The V segment lost 4 bases and the J segment 5 bases; nucleotides outside the gene matches: 8. Per germline, CDR1 LNHNV and CDR2 YYDKDF (reference sequence). The full variable domain, its missing parts supplied by reference TRBV15 and TRBJ2-7, is DAMVIQNPRYQVTQFGKPVTLSCSQTLNHNVMYWYQQKSSQAPKLLFHYYDKDFNNEADTPDNFQSRRPNTSFCFLDIRSPGLGDTAMYLCATSTTGALDEQYFGPGTRLTVT.

V and J are TRBV14 and TRBJ2-3, with D maybe TRBD1 (6 bases). V lost 4 bases to trimming and J lost 0 bases, with 11 bases between them. Germline CDR1 and CDR2: SGHDN and FVKESK. The CDR3 is 15 amino acids. CDR3 sequence (DNA): TGTGCCAGCAGCCCGTGGACAGCTAGCACAGATACGCAGTATTTT. It yields the protein CASSPWTASTDTQYF. The full variable domain, in which reference TRBV14 and TRBJ2-3 provide the parts outside the CDR3, is EAGVTQFPSHSVIEKGQTVTLRCDPISGHDNLYWYRRVMGKEIKFLLHFVKESKQDESGMPNNRFLAERTGGTYSTLKVQPAELEDSGVYFCASSPWTASTDTQYFGPGTRLTVL.

This clone came up a few times. The V gene is TRBV4-1, the J gene TRBJ1-1; TRBD1 is a possible D gene (5 bases). The germline V gene has CDR1 MGHRA and CDR2 YSYEKL. Trimming removed 1 base from V and 4 bases from J, with 10 bases in between. This CDR3 is built from 14 residues. CDR3 sequence: CASSQVFRVTEAFF. In DNA form, the CDR3 reads TGCGCCAGCAGCCAAGTTTTCAGGGTCACTGAAGCTTTCTTT.

CDR3 nucleotides: TGTGCCAGCAGCTTGGGGGACAGCTATGGCTACACCTTC. Its protein is CASSLGDSYGYTF. The chain employs TRBV5-6 and TRBJ1-2; 7 nucleotides align to TRBD1. This CDR3 spans 13 amino acids. Looked up from germline, CDR1 is SGHDT and CDR2 is YYEEEE. V was clipped by 0 bases and J by 4 bases; unmatched bases: 0.

This chain joins TRBV5-1 and TRBJ1-1; maybe TRBD1 (6 bases). The length of the CDR3 is 15 residues. Germline V gives CDR1 SGHRS, CDR2 YFSETQ. Trimming left V 3 bases short and J 1 base short, with 13 bases between. CDR3 protein: CASSWAWTANTEAFF. CDR3 nucleotide sequence: TGCGCCAGCAGCTGGGCTTGGACAGCGAACACTGAAGCTTTCTTT.

The chain has TRBV29-1 and TRBJ1-1; tentatively, D is TRBD1 (5 bases). Germline CDR1 reads SQVTM; CDR2 reads ANQGSEA. The CDR3 has 15 residues. The ends were cut back, 6 bases at V and 1 base at J, with 18 bases in the middle. The CDR3 DNA follows: TGCAGCGTAGAGGGGACCCGGGACGGGAACACTGAAGCTTTCTTT. Protein product: CSVEGTRDGNTEAFF.

The chain carries TRBV4-1 and TRBJ2-3; D uncertain. V was pared by 3 bases and J by 10 bases, with 14 bases between. The CDR3 sequence is 13 residues long. CDR1 is MGHRA, CDR2 YSYEKL, per germline. Here the CDR3 reads CASSHPNRNSQYF. In DNA form, the CDR3 reads TGCGCCAGCAGCCATCCCAACAGAAACTCGCAGTATTTT.

This clone was counted between two and nine times. The chain is built from TRBV29-1 and TRBJ1-2; TRBD1 matches at 7 bases. Germline CDR1 and CDR2: SQVTM and ANQGSEA. The CDR3 covers 14 residues. The V and J ends lost 7 bases and 3 bases, in that order; junction bases with no gene match: 11. This CDR3 is CSALTGSSDYGYTF. The CDR3 DNA reads TGCAGCGCCCTGACAGGGTCATCAGACTATGGCTACACCTTC.

This clone has only a few counts. This chain joins TRBV6-5 and TRBJ1-6; no clear D gene. Germline loops: CDR1 MNHEY, CDR2 SVGAGI. The CDR3 covers 12 residues. The V and J ends lost 0 bases and 17 bases respectively, with 11 bases between them. CDR3 coding DNA: TGTGCCAGCAGTTACTCGAATGCTCCTATCCACTTT. Amino acid sequence: CASSYSNAPIHF.

The chain links TRBV2 to TRBJ2-7; 9 bases fit TRBD2. This CDR3 has 14 amino acids. Germline V gene data show CDR1 as SNHLY and CDR2 as FYNNEI. V lost 5 bases and J lost 5; bases outside the gene matches: 7. The chain's CDR3 is CASSLAGDIDEQYF. The CDR3, as DNA: TGTGCCAGCAGTTTAGCGGGGGATATAGACGAGCAGTACTTC.

This chain joins TRBV5-6 and TRBJ2-3, with 14 bases fitting TRBD2. The CDR3 totals 18 residues. Germline assignment: CDR1 SGHDT and CDR2 YYEEEE. The trim removed 1 base at V and 2 bases at J, leaving 6 bases unmatched. The CDR3 here is CASSLMTSGGAPTDTQYF. The DNA of the CDR3 is TGTGCCAGCAGCTTGATGACTAGCGGGGGGGCCCCCACAGATACGCAGTATTTT.

The rearrangement joins TRBV5-4 to TRBJ2-2, with D possibly being TRBD1 (6 bases). This CDR3 is built from 14 residues. The V gene's germline CDR1 is SGHNT and CDR2 YYREEE (reference sequence). Trimming left V 1 base short and J 7 bases short, with 11 bases between. The CDR3 DNA reads as TGTGCCAGCAGCTTGAGGGCAGGGGACGGGGAGCTGTTTTTT. Amino acids: CASSLRAGDGELFF.

V gene TRBV5-6 combines with J gene TRBJ2-7; D is undetermined. Germline V gene data show CDR1 as SGHDT and CDR2 as YYEEEE. The CDR3 is 14 residues long. Trimming took 0 bases from V and 2 from J, leaving 9 bases between them. The DNA of the CDR3 is TGTGCCAGCAGCTTGGGTGTCTCGACCTACGAGCAGTACTTC. Protein sequence: CASSLGVSTYEQYF.

This chain joins TRBV7-9 and TRBJ2-7; perhaps D is TRBD1 or TRBD2 (5 bases each). Germline loops: CDR1 SEHNR, CDR2 FQNEAQ (reference sequence). The CDR3 spans 17 residues. Deletions cut 5 bases from V and 0 bases from J, with 20 bases between. Here the CDR3 reads CASSEIPHRTDSYEQYF. The CDR3 DNA sequence: TGTGCCAGCAGCGAAATACCCCACAGGACTGACTCCTACGAGCAGTACTTC.

The chain is built from TRBV30 and TRBJ2-3; no definite D call. This CDR3 comprises 14 residues. V was shortened by 1 base and J by 1 base, with 9 bases between the two germline ends. The germline V gene encodes CDR1 GTSNPN and CDR2 SVGIG (reference sequence). This CDR3 reads CAWSAGTRTDTQYF. CDR3 nucleotide sequence: TGTGCCTGGAGTGCGGGCACTCGCACAGATACGCAGTATTTT.

This clone has only a few counts. The DNA for the CDR3 is TGCGCCAGCAGCCAAGCTTACTCTGGGGCCAACGTCCTGACTTTC. Amino acids: CASSQAYSGANVLTF. V and J are TRBV4-1 and TRBJ2-6; D remains unclear. Germline V gene lookup returns CDR1 MGHRA and CDR2 YSYEKL. V dropped 1 base and J dropped 0 bases, with 4 bases sitting between them. CDR3 length equals 15 residues.

This chain uses TRBV2 with TRBJ1-5; D gene uncertain. Germline V CDR1 and CDR2: SNHLY, FYNNEI. The ends were cut back, 5 bases at V and 1 base at J, with 9 bases in the middle. The CDR3 consists of 14 residues. The CDR3 here is CASSPGRSNQPQHF. The CDR3 DNA follows: TGTGCCAGCAGTCCAGGACGGAGCAATCAGCCCCAGCATTTT.

CDR3 in amino acids: CASSRTTTGTGISRELFF. The CDR3 coding sequence is TGTGCCAGCAGCCGGACCACGACCGGGACAGGGATTTCACGGGAGCTGTTTTTT. V and J are TRBV27 and TRBJ2-2; 9 bases are a match to TRBD1. The CDR3 spans 18 residues. Per germline, CDR1 MNHEY and CDR2 SMNVEV (reference sequence). V gave up 6 bases and J gave up 9 bases; unmatched junction bases: 20.

The chain couples TRBV5-6 to TRBJ1-2; D unresolved. The CDR3 length is 12 residues. Trimming shortened V by 6 bases and J by 4 bases, and 10 bases separated the two germline ends. Germline CDR1 SGHDT, CDR2 YYEEEE. The CDR3 DNA sequence: TGTGCCAGCACCCGAGATATCTATGGCTACACCTTC. Protein sequence: CASTRDIYGYTF.

This sequence joins TRBV15 and TRBJ2-3; D possibly corresponds to TRBD1 (6 bases). This CDR3 has 15 amino acids. V lost 2 bases, J lost 2 bases, and 11 bases lay in between. Germline loops: CDR1 LNHNV, CDR2 YYDKDF (reference sequence). The CDR3, as DNA: TGTGCCACCAGCAGATACCGACAGGCCACAGATACGCAGTATTTT. The encoded protein is CATSRYRQATDTQYF.

V and J are TRBV5-1 and TRBJ1-4; a possible D gene is TRBD1 (5 bases). The CDR3 is 16 amino acids. CDR1 is SGHRS, CDR2 YFSETQ, per germline. The V and J ends lost 5 bases and 5 bases respectively, with 19 bases between them. CDR3 protein: CASRQSTAFPNEKLFF. The CDR3 DNA reads TGCGCCAGCAGACAATCGACAGCCTTCCCGAATGAAAAACTGTTTTTT.